These T cell receptor beta chains were read from a single sample in a study of blood T cell repertoires in COVID-19. Clones were sequenced by immunoSEQ multiplex PCR, and TCRdb holds only the in-frame ones, with some missing. Here the sample spans tens of thousands of clones, over 65% being singletons. Material: peripheral blood. The source of these receptors is a woman aged 70 to 79 with acute or convalescent COVID-19. The CDR3 runs from the conserved cysteine through the conserved F or W. Fields, in order: V gene, D gene, CDR3 protein. D genes are given only for firm matches.

v_call: TRBV20-1; d_call: TRBD2; cdr3_aa: CSASPAGGLDTQYF
v_call: TRBV2; d_call: NA; cdr3_aa: CASSFESGYGYTF
v_call: TRBV6-5; d_call: NA; cdr3_aa: CASRRGGQNQPQHF
v_call: TRBV7-2; d_call: TRBD2; cdr3_aa: CASSRNSGLAGDGQFF
v_call: TRBV18; d_call: TRBD1; cdr3_aa: CASSQGARTEAFF
v_call: TRBV29-1; d_call: TRBD1; cdr3_aa: CSGSRDRGDEQFF
v_call: TRBV9; d_call: NA; cdr3_aa: CASSILGGGTDTQYF
v_call: TRBV5-1; d_call: NA; cdr3_aa: CASSLGQGRETQYF
v_call: TRBV11-3; d_call: NA; cdr3_aa: CASSRRDVNNEQFF
v_call: TRBV9; d_call: TRBD1; cdr3_aa: CASSVGSGGNYGYTF
v_call: TRBV5-4; d_call: NA; cdr3_aa: CASSFAVGNTEAFF
v_call: TRBV7-6; d_call: NA; cdr3_aa: CASSLAGTGRANYGYTF
v_call: TRBV7-9; d_call: TRBD2; cdr3_aa: CASSPAGTSGGGTQYF
v_call: TRBV6-6; d_call: NA; cdr3_aa: CASSTQGTDTQYF
v_call: TRBV15; d_call: TRBD1; cdr3_aa: CATGRTGGDYGYTF
v_call: TRBV29-1; d_call: TRBD2; cdr3_aa: CSVDTAGGGNEQFF
v_call: TRBV24-1; d_call: NA; cdr3_aa: CATSSANTGELFF
v_call: TRBV3-1/TRBV3-2; d_call: TRBD2; cdr3_aa: CASSQALGLALSNEQFF
v_call: TRBV19; d_call: NA; cdr3_aa: CASSAHIDSNQPQHF
v_call: TRBV29-1; d_call: NA; cdr3_aa: CSVSGYNEQFF
v_call: TRBV7-9; d_call: TRBD1; cdr3_aa: CASSVNTGTGIIQETQYF
v_call: TRBV28; d_call: NA; cdr3_aa: CASSLGQLDTQYF
v_call: TRBV15; d_call: TRBD1; cdr3_aa: CATSPSGTGTDTQYF
v_call: TRBV28; d_call: TRBD1; cdr3_aa: CASSLWDRGPNTEAFF
v_call: TRBV11-3; d_call: NA; cdr3_aa: CASSFQYNEQFF
v_call: TRBV4-2; d_call: TRBD1; cdr3_aa: CASSQDIVTGTRSTEAFF
v_call: TRBV9; d_call: NA; cdr3_aa: CASTPGTPSYNEQFF
v_call: TRBV19; d_call: TRBD2; cdr3_aa: CASSATGTSGNLDTQYF
v_call: TRBV19; d_call: TRBD2; cdr3_aa: CARLTGGAGGAGNEQFF
v_call: TRBV19; d_call: NA; cdr3_aa: CASRSLLTGKNIQYF
v_call: TRBV19; d_call: TRBD1; cdr3_aa: CASRTRHQGDTEAFF
v_call: TRBV27; d_call: TRBD2; cdr3_aa: CASSVPPRAGDRPDTQYF
v_call: TRBV11-2; d_call: NA; cdr3_aa: CASSFQEKNIQYF
v_call: TRBV30; d_call: TRBD2; cdr3_aa: CAWKRLAQTGELFF
v_call: TRBV25-1; d_call: NA; cdr3_aa: CASSEQGTEAFF
v_call: TRBV5-6; d_call: TRBD1; cdr3_aa: CASSSRDRGSYTEAFF
v_call: TRBV5-1; d_call: NA; cdr3_aa: CASSLASNEKLFF
v_call: TRBV5-6; d_call: TRBD1; cdr3_aa: CASSRQGYQYF
v_call: TRBV19; d_call: TRBD1; cdr3_aa: CASGDRGESPLHF
v_call: TRBV28; d_call: NA; cdr3_aa: CASRPQVLYTEAFF
v_call: TRBV21-1; d_call: NA; cdr3_aa: CASSKDGTGLASTDTQYF
v_call: TRBV7-2; d_call: NA; cdr3_aa: CASSPQRTQYF
v_call: TRBV6-2/TRBV6-3; d_call: NA; cdr3_aa: CASSFGTRAGGYTF